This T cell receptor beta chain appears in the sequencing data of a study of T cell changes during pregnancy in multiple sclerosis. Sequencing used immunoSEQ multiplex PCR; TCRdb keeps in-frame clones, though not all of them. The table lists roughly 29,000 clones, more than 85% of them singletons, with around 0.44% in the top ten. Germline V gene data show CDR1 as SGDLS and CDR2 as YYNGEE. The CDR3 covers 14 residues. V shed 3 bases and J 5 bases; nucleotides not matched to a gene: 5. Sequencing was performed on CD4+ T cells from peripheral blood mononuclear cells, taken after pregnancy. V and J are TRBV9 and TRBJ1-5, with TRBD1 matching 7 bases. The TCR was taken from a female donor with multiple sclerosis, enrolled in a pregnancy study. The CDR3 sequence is CASSGGTVDQPQHF. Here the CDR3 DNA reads TGTGCCAGCAGCGGGGGGACAGTGGATCAGCCCCAGCATTTT. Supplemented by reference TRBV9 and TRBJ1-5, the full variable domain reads DSGVTQTPKHLITATGQRVTLRCSPRSGDLSVYWYQQSLDQGLQFLIQYYNGEERAKGNILERFSAQQFPDLHSELNLSSLELGDSALYFCASSGGTVDQPQHFGDGTRLSIL.